Below, 7 T cell receptor beta chains from the same sample are listed, as sequenced in a study of beta chain features in type 1 diabetes. Expressed TCRB transcripts were sequenced because the isolated RNA had all been reverse transcribed beforehand. Profiled with immunoSEQ multiplex PCR; TCRdb holds only in-frame clones, not every one. The sample lists about half a million clones, 10% to 12% occurring once. Sequencing was done on a sample of naive CD4+ T cells from blood. These receptors were obtained from a woman aged 18-29 years in good health.

This clone was seen a handful of times. The chain recombines TRBV7-8 with TRBJ1-1, with no clear D. The CDR3 has 16 amino acids. Trimming took 5 bases from V and 5 from J, leaving 21 bases between them. Germline CDR1 SGHVS, CDR2 FQNEAQ. The DNA for the CDR3 is TGTGCCAGCAGCCCTTTTGCGGGATACCTGACAACTGAAGCTTTCTTT. It specifies CASSPFAGYLTTEAFF.

This chain uses TRBV7-2 with TRBJ2-1; no reliable D call. With 2 bases removed from V and 9 bases from J, the gap between germline ends came to 5 bases. Germline V gene sequence: CDR1 SGHTA, CDR2 FQGNSA. The CDR3 totals 11 residues. Written as DNA, the CDR3 is TGTGCCAGCAGCTTACGAAGTGAGCAGTTCTTC. This translates into CASSLRSEQFF. The full variable domain, its missing parts supplied by reference TRBV7-2 and TRBJ2-1, is GAGVSQSPSNKVTEKGKDVELRCDPISGHTALYWYRQSLGQGLEFLIYFQGNSAPDKSGLPSDRFSAERTGGSVSTLTIQRTQQEDSAVYLCASSLRSEQFFGPGTRLTVL.

In the case of this clone: Other nucleotide sequences from this sample produce the same CDR3. V gene TRBV7-9 combines with J gene TRBJ1-1; no clear D gene. Trimming stripped 0 bases from V and 1 base from J, with 3 bases between. The CDR3 spans 13 residues. Looked up from germline, CDR1 is SEHNR and CDR2 is FQNEAQ (reference sequence). DNA for the CDR3: TGTGCCAGCAGCTTAGCGCAGAACACTGAAGCTTTCTTT. This gives the protein CASSLAQNTEAFF.

The chain links TRBV29-1 to TRBJ2-1, with D perhaps TRBD1 (6 bases). There are 13 residues in the CDR3. Per the germline V gene, CDR1 is SQVTM and CDR2 is ANQGSEA. V lost 5 bases, J lost 2 bases, and 10 bases lay in between. Here the CDR3 reads CSVFRTAYNEQFF. The CDR3 DNA follows: TGCAGCGTTTTCAGGACAGCCTACAATGAGCAGTTCTTC.

This clone was counted once. The chain employs TRBV6-4 and TRBJ2-3, with 7 bases identical to TRBD1. The V gene end was trimmed by 6 bases and the J gene end by 0 bases; junction bases not matched to a gene: 6. CDR1 MRHNA and CDR2 SNTAGT come from the germline V gene. The length of the CDR3 is 15 residues. In DNA form, the CDR3 reads TGTGCCAGCAGCAGGACAGGCACTAGCACAGATACGCAGTATTTT. Its translation: CASSRTGTSTDTQYF.

The chain has TRBV14 and TRBJ2-1; possible D gene TRBD2, 6 bases. The V and J ends lost 6 bases and 1 base respectively, with 13 bases between them. From germline, CDR1 is SGHDN and CDR2 FVKESK. The CDR3 runs to 15 residues. The CDR3 region is CASSRRAGSYNEQFF. Here the CDR3 DNA reads TGTGCCAGCAGTCGGAGGGCGGGTTCCTACAATGAGCAGTTCTTC.

This clone turned up a few times. This chain uses TRBV9 with TRBJ1-2, with 8 bases fitting TRBD1. The CDR3 has 14 amino acids. V gave up 4 bases and J gave up 4 bases; unmatched junction bases: 6. The germline V gene has CDR1 SGDLS and CDR2 YYNGEE. The CDR3 coding sequence is TGTGCCAGCAGCTCCGACAGGGGTGCCTATGGCTACACCTTC. Its translation: CASSSDRGAYGYTF. Together with reference TRBV9 and TRBJ1-2, the CDR3 gives the full variable domain: DSGVTQTPKHLITATGQRVTLRCSPRSGDLSVYWYQQSLDQGLQFLIQYYNGEERAKGNILERFSAQQFPDLHSELNLSSLELGDSALYFCASSSDRGAYGYTFGSGTRLTVV.